This record looks at one T cell receptor beta chain sequence and its context. The table came from immunoSEQ multiplex PCR; TCRdb's copy has only in-frame clones and leaves some out. The profile covers over 75,000 clones, with approximately 86% appearing a single time and 19% taken by the ten largest. The data derive from a study of control samples from healthy donors and cancer patients. The TCR comes from a man aged 25-45 years in good health. Source material: blood.

CDR3 nucleotides: TGTGCCAGCAATCGACAGGGGAGATACGAGCAGTTCTTC. The encoded protein is CASNRQGRYEQFF. V is TRBV12-3 or TRBV12-4 and J is TRBJ2-1, with TRBD1 matching over 8 bases. CDR3 length: 13 residues. J gave up 10 bases and V 7 bases, and 9 bases lay outside the gene matches.